The 32 T cell receptor beta chains presented below share a single source sample, sequenced in a study of blood T cell repertoires in COVID-19. Assay used: immunoSEQ multiplex PCR; TCRdb lists only in-frame clones, some missing. The repertoire has about 230,000 clones, around four fifths of them found once; the top ten carry less than 20%. The sequencing sample was made of peripheral blood. The receptors originated from a woman older than 75 with active or convalescent COVID-19.

This chain joins TRBV18 and TRBJ1-4; 7 bases are shared with TRBD1. The CDR3 is made up of 16 amino acids. V lost 5 bases and J lost 4; bases outside the gene matches: 10. Germline V lookup: CDR1 KGHSH, CDR2 LQKENI. CDR3 amino acids: CASSIGTAILNEKLFF. CDR3 nucleotide sequence: TGTGCCAGCTCAATCGGGACAGCGATCCTTAATGAAAAACTGTTTTTT.

The chain uses TRBV18 and TRBJ2-7; TRBD2 aligns across 13 bases. In germline, CDR1 is KGHSH, CDR2 LQKENI. The CDR3 extends over 18 amino acids. V dropped 1 base and J dropped 2; count of bases not matched to a gene: 8. The chain's CDR3 is CASSPLTRTSGGTYEQYF. Written as DNA, the CDR3 is TGTGCCAGCTCACCACTGACTCGGACTAGCGGGGGAACCTACGAGCAGTACTTC.

V usage is TRBV7-3 and J usage is TRBJ2-1; 7 bases agree with TRBD2. V shed 2 bases and J 7 bases; nucleotides not matched to a gene: 14. The germline V gene encodes CDR1 SGHTA and CDR2 FQGTGA. This CDR3 is built from 17 residues. The chain's CDR3 is CASSLQPYAGVSNEQFF. As DNA, the CDR3 is TGTGCCAGCAGCTTACAACCCTACGCGGGAGTAAGTAATGAGCAGTTCTTC.

The chain employs TRBV19 and TRBJ2-2, with TRBD2 matching 10 bases. The germline V gene has CDR1 LNHDA and CDR2 SQIVND (reference sequence). Losses at the gene ends were 3 bases for V and 6 bases for J; bases not matched to a gene: 7. The CDR3 has 16 amino acids. The CDR3 sequence: CASSMLSAGGPGELFF. As DNA, the CDR3 is TGTGCCAGTAGTATGCTGTCAGCGGGGGGGCCCGGGGAGCTGTTTTTT. The full variable domain, rest sourced from reference TRBV19 and TRBJ2-2, is DGGITQSPKYLFRKEGQNVTLSCEQNLNHDAMYWYRQDPGQGLRLIYYSQIVNDFQKGDIAEGYSVSREKKESFPLTVTSAQKNPTAFYLCASSMLSAGGPGELFFGEGSRLTVL.

This chain links TRBV18 with TRBJ2-7; D unclear. Germline loops: CDR1 KGHSH, CDR2 LQKENI. CDR3 size: 13 residues. Trimming cost V 1 base and J 3 bases, with 7 bases left between them. CDR3 residues: CASSPQGDYEQYF. The CDR3 region has the DNA TGTGCCAGCTCACCACAAGGAGACTACGAGCAGTACTTC.

The rearrangement uses TRBV3-1 (or the pseudogene TRBV3-2) and TRBJ1-1; 7 positions match TRBD1. Trimming at V came to 6 bases and at J to 6 bases, leaving 10 bases not matched to a gene. The CDR3 consists of 14 residues. Germline V gives CDR1 LGHDT, CDR2 YNNKEL (reference sequence). The CDR3 loop is CASSSQGDMAEAFF. The CDR3 DNA is TGTGCCAGCAGTTCGCAGGGGGATATGGCTGAAGCTTTCTTT.

This clone is a singleton in its sample. This rearrangement joins TRBV19 to TRBJ1-1; D ambiguous. Trimming took off 5 bases at V and 1 base at J, with 20 bases between the two ends. Germline lookup yields CDR1 LNHDA and CDR2 SQIVND (reference sequence). The CDR3 totals 17 residues. The chain's CDR3 is CASSLRTGGGGNTEAFF. Here the CDR3 DNA reads TGTGCCAGTAGTCTGCGGACGGGAGGAGGTGGGAACACTGAAGCTTTCTTT. The full variable domain, with the rest looked up from reference TRBV19 and TRBJ1-1, is DGGITQSPKYLFRKEGQNVTLSCEQNLNHDAMYWYRQDPGQGLRLIYYSQIVNDFQKGDIAEGYSVSREKKESFPLTVTSAQKNPTAFYLCASSLRTGGGGNTEAFFGQGTRLTVV.

The chain is built from TRBV5-1 and TRBJ2-7, with 7 bases aligning to TRBD1. The CDR3 is made up of 16 amino acids. Losses at the gene ends were 1 base for V and 2 bases for J; bases not matched to a gene: 9. Germline V gene sequence: CDR1 SGHRS, CDR2 YFSETQ. This CDR3 is CASSLWGSGQAYEQYF. The CDR3 DNA sequence: TGCGCCAGCAGCTTGTGGGGGTCAGGACAGGCCTACGAGCAGTACTTC.

The chain has TRBV2 and TRBJ1-3; no reliable D call. Looked up from germline, CDR1 is SNHLY and CDR2 is FYNNEI. Trimming took 2 bases from V and 1 from J, leaving 12 bases between them. There are 16 residues in the CDR3. In DNA, the CDR3 is TGTGCCAGCAGTGAACGGACGGGAGCTTCTGGAAACACCATATATTTT. Protein sequence: CASSERTGASGNTIYF.

The J gene is TRBJ2-2, the V gene TRBV19; possible D gene TRBD1, 8 bases. The CDR3 totals 16 residues. Germline CDR1 LNHDA, CDR2 SQIVND (reference sequence). V dropped 3 bases and J dropped 5 bases, with 16 bases sitting between them. The CDR3: CASSMAYRGGTGELFF. The CDR3 nucleotides are TGTGCCAGTAGTATGGCTTACAGGGGGGGGACCGGGGAGCTGTTTTTT.

The chain has TRBV19 and TRBJ1-5; D possibly corresponds to TRBD1 (6 bases). The germline V gene encodes CDR1 LNHDA and CDR2 SQIVND (reference sequence). Trimming left V 9 bases short and J 5 bases short, with 17 bases between. The CDR3 is 14 amino acids. DNA for the CDR3: TGTGCCAGCAACTCAGGGGTTCGCGATCAGCCCCAGCATTTT. Translation gives CASNSGVRDQPQHF.

In nucleotides, the CDR3 is TGTGCCAGCAGCGTAGGTGGGAGGGACACAGATACGCAGTATTTT. It codes for CASSVGGRDTDTQYF. The rearrangement uses TRBV9 and TRBJ2-3; 7 bases are a match to TRBD2. Losses at the gene ends were 0 bases for V and 2 bases for J; bases not matched to a gene: 3. This CDR3 has 15 residues. The V gene's germline CDR1 is SGDLS and CDR2 YYNGEE.

This clone was detected once. V usage is TRBV3-1 (or the pseudogene TRBV3-2) and J usage is TRBJ2-2; TRBD2 is a possible D gene (6 bases). CDR1 is LGHDT, CDR2 YNNKEL, per germline (reference sequence). The germline V and J ends were trimmed by 6 bases and 6 bases, with 17 bases remaining between them. The length of the CDR3 is 15 residues. The CDR3 bases are TGTGCCAGCAGTTCGCCGGGCAGGGAGGCCGGGGAGCTGTTTTTT. Translation gives CASSSPGREAGELFF.

The rearrangement joins TRBV9 to TRBJ2-5; TRBD1 matches 9 bases. This CDR3 comprises 17 residues. The germline V gene encodes CDR1 SGDLS and CDR2 YYNGEE. Trimming cost V 3 bases and J 2 bases; bases outside gene matches: 11. The chain's CDR3 is CASSASHSGTGQETQYF. CDR3 coding DNA: TGTGCCAGCAGCGCTAGCCACTCCGGGACAGGGCAAGAGACCCAGTACTTC.

CDR3 residues: CASSRTGGPGTDTQYF. CDR3 nucleotides: TGTGCCAGCAGCCGTACAGGGGGCCCTGGCACAGATACGCAGTATTTT. The rearrangement links TRBV6-2 or TRBV6-3 to TRBJ2-3; TRBD1 matches 9 bases. The CDR3 has 16 amino acids. Germline loops: CDR1 MNHEY, CDR2 SVGEGT. The junction had 8 bases not matched to a gene; V was cut back by 6 bases and J by 1 base.

V and J are TRBV29-1 and TRBJ1-1, with 7 bases matching TRBD1. CDR1 SQVTM and CDR2 ANQGSEA come from the germline V gene. The V segment lost 4 bases and the J segment 2 bases; nucleotides outside the gene matches: 7. The CDR3 has 14 amino acids. CDR3 nucleotide sequence: TGCAGCGTTGTCGGAAACAGGGGCAACACTGAAGCTTTCTTT. Translating gives CSVVGNRGNTEAFF.

The chain combines TRBV28 with TRBJ1-5; the match to TRBD1 covers 7 bases. The V segment lost 6 bases and the J segment 6 bases; nucleotides outside the gene matches: 8. The germline gives CDR1 MDHEN, CDR2 SYDVKM. The CDR3 has 14 residues. The chain's CDR3 is CASSPQGVFQPQHF. DNA for the CDR3: TGTGCCAGCAGCCCTCAGGGGGTGTTTCAGCCCCAGCATTTT. The full variable domain, its missing parts supplied by reference TRBV28 and TRBJ1-5, is DVKVTQSSRYLVKRTGEKVFLECVQDMDHENMFWYRQDPGLGLRLIYFSYDVKMKEKGDIPEGYSVSREKKERFSLILESASTNQTSMYLCASSPQGVFQPQHFGDGTRLSIL.

The chain has TRBV6-5 and TRBJ1-1; D ambiguous. Germline assignment: CDR1 MNHEY and CDR2 SVGAGI. Deletions cut 6 bases from V and 2 bases from J, with 10 bases between. There are 13 residues in the CDR3. CDR3 residues: CASRRLVNTEAFF. CDR3 in DNA: TGTGCCAGCAGACGATTAGTTAACACTGAAGCTTTCTTT.

This chain uses TRBV5-8 with TRBJ1-3; possibly TRBD1 for D (6 bases). Germline V gives CDR1 SGHTS, CDR2 YDEGEE. CDR3 length: 15 residues. The V end lost 4 bases, the J end lost 0 bases, and 11 bases lay between the germline ends. The CDR3 region is CASSPRQVSGNTIYF. CDR3 coding DNA: TGTGCCAGCAGCCCGAGACAGGTCTCTGGAAACACCATATATTTT.

This clone was recorded once. The chain has TRBV3-1 (or the pseudogene TRBV3-2) and TRBJ2-1; TRBD2 is a possible D gene (6 bases). V dropped 4 bases and J dropped 0 bases, with 13 bases sitting between them. This CDR3 has 16 amino acids. The germline V gene encodes CDR1 LGHDT and CDR2 YNNKEL (reference sequence). In nucleotides, the CDR3 is TGTGCCAGCAGCCTACCCCGGGACTCCTCCTACAATGAGCAGTTCTTC. The encoded protein is CASSLPRDSSYNEQFF.

In nucleotides, the CDR3 is TGTGCCACCAGCAGAGTCCGGGACAGGGGAGATACGCAGTATTTT. Translated, it gives CATSRVRDRGDTQYF. This rearrangement joins TRBV15 to TRBJ2-3, with 10 nucleotides matching TRBD1. The CDR3 length is 15 residues. Losses at the gene ends were 1 base for V and 5 bases for J; bases not matched to a gene: 3. Per germline, CDR1 LNHNV and CDR2 YYDKDF (reference sequence).

The chain is built from TRBV27 and TRBJ2-7, with D possibly being TRBD1 (5 bases). The CDR3 runs to 16 residues. Germline CDR1 is MNHEY and CDR2 is SMNVEV (reference sequence). Trimming took 4 bases from V and 2 from J, leaving 18 bases between them. The CDR3 DNA reads as TGTGCCAGCAGTTCCCTGGACATTTTTGGCGCCTACGAGCAGTACTTC. It specifies CASSSLDIFGAYEQYF.

This rearrangement joins TRBV6-6 to TRBJ2-2, with D perhaps TRBD2 (7 bases). The CDR3 extends over 17 amino acids. The germline CDR1 and CDR2 sequences are MNHNY and SVGAGI (reference sequence). V lost 5 bases and J lost 1, with 17 bases in between. CDR3 nucleotide sequence: TGTGCCAGCAGTAGATATTCGGGGGGCGGGAACACCGGGGAGCTGTTTTTT. This sequence encodes CASSRYSGGGNTGELFF.

The chain employs TRBV27 and TRBJ2-1; D possibly corresponds to TRBD2 (5 bases). CDR1 MNHEY and CDR2 SMNVEV come from the germline V gene (reference sequence). The CDR3 is 15 residues long. Deletions cut 0 bases from V and 8 bases from J, with 14 bases between. The CDR3 DNA reads TGTGCCAGCAGTTTATCCGGCCCCGGGGAGTATGAGCAGTTCTTC. Translation: CASSLSGPGEYEQFF.

V gene TRBV5-1 combines with J gene TRBJ2-3; tentative D call: TRBD2 (6 bases). Germline assignment: CDR1 SGHRS and CDR2 YFSETQ. The CDR3 length is 16 residues. Trimming pared 4 bases from V and 0 bases from J, leaving 15 bases between. The CDR3 sequence is CASSDGGDWSTDTQYF. DNA of the CDR3: TGCGCCAGCAGCGATGGTGGGGACTGGAGCACAGATACGCAGTATTTT. The whole variable domain, filled in from reference TRBV5-1 and TRBJ2-3, reads KAGVTQTPRYLIKTRGQQVTLSCSPISGHRSVSWYQQTPGQGLQFLFEYFSETQRNKGNFPGRFSGRQFSNSRSEMNVSTLELGDSALYLCASSDGGDWSTDTQYFGPGTRLTVL.

The chain couples TRBV4-2 to TRBJ2-3, with D perhaps matching TRBD1 (5 bases). The CDR3 extends over 15 amino acids. Germline CDR1 reads LGHNA; CDR2 reads YNFKEQ. V was clipped by 4 bases and J by 3 bases, with 14 bases between them. The CDR3 loop is CASSPYWGSTDTQYF. The CDR3 coding sequence is TGTGCCAGCAGCCCCTACTGGGGCTCTACAGATACGCAGTATTTT.

The V call is TRBV11-3, the J call TRBJ2-3; 7 positions agree with TRBD2. The length of the CDR3 is 15 residues. CDR1 SGHNT and CDR2 YENEEA come from the germline V gene. J lost 0 bases, V lost 5 bases, and 5 bases had no gene match. Here the CDR3 reads CASSPGGASTDTQYF. DNA for the CDR3: TGTGCCAGCAGCCCGGGGGGTGCTAGCACAGATACGCAGTATTTT.

The chain employs TRBV5-6 and TRBJ1-1; D is ambiguous. V lost 4 bases to trimming and J lost 4 bases, with 20 bases between them. The germline V gene has CDR1 SGHDT and CDR2 YYEEEE. The CDR3 contains 16 residues. CDR3 residues: CASSPDFGSEVTEAFF. The DNA of the CDR3 is TGTGCCAGCAGCCCGGATTTCGGGTCGGAAGTCACTGAAGCTTTCTTT. The whole variable domain, remainder taken from reference TRBV5-6 and TRBJ1-1, is DAGVTQSPTHLIKTRGQQVTLRCSPKSGHDTVSWYQQALGQGPQFIFQYYEEEERQRGNFPDRFSGHQFPNYSSELNVNALLLGDSALYLCASSPDFGSEVTEAFFGQGTRLTVV.

The chain has TRBV2 and TRBJ1-1; TRBD1 is a possible D gene (5 bases). V dropped 7 bases and J dropped 0 bases, with 9 bases sitting between them. This CDR3 region has 13 residues. Germline values: CDR1 SNHLY, CDR2 FYNNEI. The CDR3 loop is CASNRQLNTEAFF. CDR3 nucleotides: TGTGCCAGCAATAGACAGCTGAACACTGAAGCTTTCTTT.

This clone was picked up one time. The V call is TRBV11-2, the J call TRBJ2-7, with D possibly TRBD1 on 6 matching bases. V was clipped by 5 bases and J by 4 bases, with 12 bases between them. CDR1 is SGHAT and CDR2 is FQNNGV in the germline V gene. The CDR3 is 13 residues long. This CDR3 reads CASSATTGYEQYF. The CDR3 DNA sequence: TGTGCCAGCAGCGCCACGACAGGTTACGAGCAGTACTTC.

The V call is TRBV2, the J call TRBJ2-1, with D possibly being TRBD2 (6 bases). V was trimmed by 8 bases and J by 9 bases, leaving 17 bases between them. The germline V gene has CDR1 SNHLY and CDR2 FYNNEI. The CDR3 has 13 amino acids. This CDR3 is CASGLNQGGEQFF. The DNA for the CDR3 is TGTGCCAGCGGACTAAATCAGGGTGGTGAGCAGTTCTTC.

This clone was seen a handful of times. The V and J genes are TRBV7-9 and TRBJ1-4; maybe TRBD1 (6 bases). CDR3 size: 19 residues. The germline gives CDR1 SEHNR, CDR2 FQNEAQ (reference sequence). Trimming took 1 base from V and 2 from J, leaving 20 bases between them. The CDR3 loop reads CASSLVRGEGEPTNEKLFF. Written as DNA, the CDR3 is TGTGCCAGCAGCTTAGTACGGGGCGAGGGGGAGCCGACTAATGAAAAACTGTTTTTT.